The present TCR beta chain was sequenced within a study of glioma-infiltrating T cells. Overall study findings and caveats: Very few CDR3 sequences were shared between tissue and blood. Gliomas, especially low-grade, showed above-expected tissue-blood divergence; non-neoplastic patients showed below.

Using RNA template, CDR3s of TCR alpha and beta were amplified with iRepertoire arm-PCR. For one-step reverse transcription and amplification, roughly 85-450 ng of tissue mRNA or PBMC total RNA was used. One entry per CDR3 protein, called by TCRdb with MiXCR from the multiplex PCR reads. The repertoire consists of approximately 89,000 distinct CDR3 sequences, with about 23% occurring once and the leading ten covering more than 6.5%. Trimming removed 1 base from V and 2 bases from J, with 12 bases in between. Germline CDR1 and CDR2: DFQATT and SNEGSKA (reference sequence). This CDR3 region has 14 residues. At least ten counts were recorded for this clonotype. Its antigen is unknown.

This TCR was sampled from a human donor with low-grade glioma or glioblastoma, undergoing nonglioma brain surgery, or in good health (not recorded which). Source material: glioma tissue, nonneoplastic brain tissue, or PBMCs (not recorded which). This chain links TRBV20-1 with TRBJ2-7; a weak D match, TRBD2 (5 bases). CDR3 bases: TGCAGTGCTAGAGGCCGACCGGGGACCTACGAGCAGTACTTC. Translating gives CSARGRPGTYEQYF.